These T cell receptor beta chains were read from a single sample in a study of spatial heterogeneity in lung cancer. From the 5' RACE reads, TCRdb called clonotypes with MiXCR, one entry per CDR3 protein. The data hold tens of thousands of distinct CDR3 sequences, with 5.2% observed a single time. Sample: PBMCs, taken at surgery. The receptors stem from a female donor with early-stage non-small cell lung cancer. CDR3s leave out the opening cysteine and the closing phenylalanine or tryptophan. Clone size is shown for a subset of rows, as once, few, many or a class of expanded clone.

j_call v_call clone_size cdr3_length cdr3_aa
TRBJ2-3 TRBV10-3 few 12 AISDRPIIDTQY
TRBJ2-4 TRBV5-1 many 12 ASSFGTGANIQY
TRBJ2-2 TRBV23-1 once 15 ASSQASGEVNTGELF
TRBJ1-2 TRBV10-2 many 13 ASTKDRAANYGYT
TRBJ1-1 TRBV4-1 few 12 ASSLEPGTLEAF
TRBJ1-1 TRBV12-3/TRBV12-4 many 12 ASSFRQGDTEAF
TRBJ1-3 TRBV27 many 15 ASSFSPTGWSGNTIY
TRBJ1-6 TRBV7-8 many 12 ASSFTGEDSPLH
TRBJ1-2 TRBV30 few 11 AWTPGTGSGYT
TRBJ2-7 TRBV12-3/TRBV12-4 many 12 ASRSGTGDYEQY
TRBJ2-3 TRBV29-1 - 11 SVERQGKDTQY
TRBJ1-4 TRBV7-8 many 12 ASTPTTTNEKLF
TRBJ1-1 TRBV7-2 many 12 ASRRGGMNTEAF
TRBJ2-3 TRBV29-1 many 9 SGTGGDTQY
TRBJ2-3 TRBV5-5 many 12 ASSLQQGRDTQY
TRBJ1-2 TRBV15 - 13 ATSTRTGGNYGYT
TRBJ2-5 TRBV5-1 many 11 ASRPGSQETQY
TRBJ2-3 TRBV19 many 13 ASSGGVTSTDTQY
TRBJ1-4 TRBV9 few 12 ASSVEGRDEKLF
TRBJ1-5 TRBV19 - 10 ASSMRYQPQH
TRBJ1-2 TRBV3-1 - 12 ASSSPGQTYGYT
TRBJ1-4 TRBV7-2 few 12 ASSPSSAFEKLF
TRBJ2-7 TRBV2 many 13 ASSENSGFAYEQY
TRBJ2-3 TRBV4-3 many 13 ASSQDERATDTQY
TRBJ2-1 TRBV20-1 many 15 SARDMGWTSVDNEQF
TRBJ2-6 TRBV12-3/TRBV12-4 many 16 ASSRGQGYHSGANVLT
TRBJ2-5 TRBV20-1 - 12 SASSGFRRETQY
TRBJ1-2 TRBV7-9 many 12 ASSYRQAILGYT
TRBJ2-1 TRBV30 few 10 AWSSAYNEQF
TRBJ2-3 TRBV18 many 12 ASSPPESPDTQY
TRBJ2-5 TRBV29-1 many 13 SVGGSGRGRETQY